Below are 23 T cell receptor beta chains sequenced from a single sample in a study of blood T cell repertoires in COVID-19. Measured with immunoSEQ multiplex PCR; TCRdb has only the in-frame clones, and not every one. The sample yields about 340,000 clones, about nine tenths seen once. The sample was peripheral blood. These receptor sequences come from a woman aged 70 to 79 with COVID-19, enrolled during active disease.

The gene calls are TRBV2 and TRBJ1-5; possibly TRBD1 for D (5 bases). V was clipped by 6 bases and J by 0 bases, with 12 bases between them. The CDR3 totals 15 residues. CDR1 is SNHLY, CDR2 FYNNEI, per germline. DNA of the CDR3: TGTGCCAGCAGCCGGCCAGGGCCTAGCAATCAGCCCCAGCATTTT. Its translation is CASSRPGPSNQPQHF.

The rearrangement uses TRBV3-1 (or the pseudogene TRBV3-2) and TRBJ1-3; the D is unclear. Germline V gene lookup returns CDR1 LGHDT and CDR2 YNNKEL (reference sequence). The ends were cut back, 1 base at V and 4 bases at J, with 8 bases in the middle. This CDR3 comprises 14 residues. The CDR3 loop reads CASSQAGFGNTIYF. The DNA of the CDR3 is TGTGCCAGCAGCCAAGCGGGATTCGGAAACACCATATATTTT.

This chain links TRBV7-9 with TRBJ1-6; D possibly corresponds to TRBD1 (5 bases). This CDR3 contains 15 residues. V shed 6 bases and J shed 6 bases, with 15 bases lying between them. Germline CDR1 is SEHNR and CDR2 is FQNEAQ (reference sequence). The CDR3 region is CASSPQGLANSPLHF. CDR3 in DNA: TGTGCCAGCAGTCCTCAGGGACTTGCTAATTCACCCCTCCACTTT.

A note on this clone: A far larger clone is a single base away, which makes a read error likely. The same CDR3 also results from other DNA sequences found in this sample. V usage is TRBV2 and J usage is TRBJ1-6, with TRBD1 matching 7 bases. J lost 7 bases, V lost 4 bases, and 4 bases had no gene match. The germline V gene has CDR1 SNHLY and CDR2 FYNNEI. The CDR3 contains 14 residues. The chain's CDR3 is CASSGQGENSPLHF. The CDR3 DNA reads TGTGCCAGCAGTGGACAGGGTGAAAATTCACCCCTCCACTTT. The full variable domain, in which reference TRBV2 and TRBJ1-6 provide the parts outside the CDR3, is EPEVTQTPSHQVTQMGQEVILRCVPISNHLYFYWYRQILGQKVEFLVSFYNNEISEKSEIFDDQFSVERPDGSNFTLKIRSTKLEDSAMYFCASSGQGENSPLHFGNGTRLTVT.

The CDR3, as DNA: TGTGCTAGTGGTCCTAGAGAGGCTGGGTATCAGCCCCAGCATTTT. Translated: CASGPREAGYQPQHF. The V and J genes are TRBV12-5 and TRBJ1-5; D remains unclear. The germline V gene has CDR1 LGHNT and CDR2 FRNRAP. The CDR3 is 15 amino acids. Trimming cost V 5 bases and J 5 bases, with 16 bases left between them.

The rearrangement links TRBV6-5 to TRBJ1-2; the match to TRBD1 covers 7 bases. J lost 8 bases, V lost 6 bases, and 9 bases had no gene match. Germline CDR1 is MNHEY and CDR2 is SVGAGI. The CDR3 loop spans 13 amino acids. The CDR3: CASRSTGEQGYTF. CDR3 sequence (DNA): TGTGCCAGCAGATCCACAGGGGAACAGGGCTACACCTTC.

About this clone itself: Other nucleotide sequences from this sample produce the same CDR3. The CDR3 nucleotides read TGTGCCAGCACTACAGGGGGAGACGGCTACACCTTC. The encoded protein is CASTTGGDGYTF. J is TRBJ1-2 and V is TRBV6-5; 8 nucleotides agree with TRBD1. The V segment lost 7 bases and the J segment 8 bases; nucleotides outside the gene matches: 6. CDR3 size: 12 residues. CDR1 and CDR2 from the germline V gene are MNHEY and SVGAGI.

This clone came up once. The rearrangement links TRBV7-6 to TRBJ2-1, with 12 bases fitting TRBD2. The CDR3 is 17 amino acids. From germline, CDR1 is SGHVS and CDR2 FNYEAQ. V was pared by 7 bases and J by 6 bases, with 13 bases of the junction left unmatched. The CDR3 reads CASNNPSGGARTNEQFF. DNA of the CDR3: TGTGCCAGCAATAATCCTAGCGGGGGGGCCCGGACCAATGAGCAGTTCTTC.

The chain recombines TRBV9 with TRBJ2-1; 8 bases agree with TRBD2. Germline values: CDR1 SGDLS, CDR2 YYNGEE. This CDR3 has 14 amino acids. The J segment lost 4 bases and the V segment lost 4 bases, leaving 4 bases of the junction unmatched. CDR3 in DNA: TGTGCCAGCAGCCCAGCGGGGGTTTACAATGAGCAGTTCTTC. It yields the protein CASSPAGVYNEQFF.

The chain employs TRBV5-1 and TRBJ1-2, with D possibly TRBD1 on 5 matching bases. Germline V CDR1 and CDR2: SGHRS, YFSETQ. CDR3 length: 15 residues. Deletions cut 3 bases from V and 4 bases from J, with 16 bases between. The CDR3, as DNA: TGCGCCAGCAGCTATGGAATAGGGGTAGGCTATGGCTACACCTTC. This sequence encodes CASSYGIGVGYGYTF.

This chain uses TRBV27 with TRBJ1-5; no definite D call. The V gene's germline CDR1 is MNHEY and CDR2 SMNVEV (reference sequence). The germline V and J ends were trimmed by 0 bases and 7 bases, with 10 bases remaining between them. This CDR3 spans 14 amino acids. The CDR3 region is CASSLSPQIQPQHF. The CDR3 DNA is TGTGCCAGCAGTTTATCCCCACAAATACAGCCCCAGCATTTT.

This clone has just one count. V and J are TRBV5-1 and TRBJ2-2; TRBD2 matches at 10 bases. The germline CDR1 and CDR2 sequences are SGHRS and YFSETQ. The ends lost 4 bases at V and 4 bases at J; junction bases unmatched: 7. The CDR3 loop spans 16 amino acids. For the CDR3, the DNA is TGCGCCAGCAGCGGTTCTAGCGGGGGTACCACCGGGGAGCTGTTTTTT. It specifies CASSGSSGGTTGELFF.

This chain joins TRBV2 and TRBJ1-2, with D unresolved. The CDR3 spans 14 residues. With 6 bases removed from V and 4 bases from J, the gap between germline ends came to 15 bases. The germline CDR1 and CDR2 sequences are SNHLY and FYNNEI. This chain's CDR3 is CASRGSGISYGYTF. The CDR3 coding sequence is TGTGCCAGCAGGGGCTCCGGGATCTCCTATGGCTACACCTTC.

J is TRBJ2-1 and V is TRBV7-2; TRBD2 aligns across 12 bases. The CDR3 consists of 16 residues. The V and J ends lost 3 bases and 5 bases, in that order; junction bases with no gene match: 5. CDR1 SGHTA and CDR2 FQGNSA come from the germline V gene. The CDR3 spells CASSFDLAGGNNEQFF. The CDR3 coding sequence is TGTGCCAGCAGCTTTGACCTAGCGGGGGGGAACAATGAGCAGTTCTTC.

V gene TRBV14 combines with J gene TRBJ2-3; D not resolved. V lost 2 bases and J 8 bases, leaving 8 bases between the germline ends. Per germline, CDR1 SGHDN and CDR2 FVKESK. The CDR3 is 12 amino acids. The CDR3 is CASSQTSGTQYF. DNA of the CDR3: TGTGCCAGCAGCCAAACCTCCGGTACGCAGTATTTT.

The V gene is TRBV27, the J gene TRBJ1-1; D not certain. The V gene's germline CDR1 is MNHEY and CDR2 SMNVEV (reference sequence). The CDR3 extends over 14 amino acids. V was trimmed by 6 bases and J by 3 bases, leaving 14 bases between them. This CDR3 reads CASRETVGDTEAFF. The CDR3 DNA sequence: TGTGCCAGCAGAGAGACGGTCGGAGACACTGAAGCTTTCTTT.

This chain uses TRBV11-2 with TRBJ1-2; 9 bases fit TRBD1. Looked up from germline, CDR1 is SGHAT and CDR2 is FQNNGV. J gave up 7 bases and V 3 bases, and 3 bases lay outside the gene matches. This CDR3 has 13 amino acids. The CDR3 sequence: CASSFGQGFGYTF. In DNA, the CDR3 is TGTGCCAGCAGCTTTGGACAGGGGTTTGGCTACACCTTC.

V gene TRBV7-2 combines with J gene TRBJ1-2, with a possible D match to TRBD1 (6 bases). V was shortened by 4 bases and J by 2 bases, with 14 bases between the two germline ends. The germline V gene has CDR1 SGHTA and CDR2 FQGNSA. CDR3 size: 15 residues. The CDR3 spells CASSSQQGPNYGYTF. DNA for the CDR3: TGTGCCAGCAGCTCACAACAGGGCCCCAACTATGGCTACACCTTC. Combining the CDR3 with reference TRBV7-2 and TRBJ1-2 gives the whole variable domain GAGVSQSPSNKVTEKGKDVELRCDPISGHTALYWYRQSLGQGLEFLIYFQGNSAPDKSGLPSDRFSAERTGGSVSTLTIQRTQQEDSAVYLCASSSQQGPNYGYTFGSGTRLTVV.

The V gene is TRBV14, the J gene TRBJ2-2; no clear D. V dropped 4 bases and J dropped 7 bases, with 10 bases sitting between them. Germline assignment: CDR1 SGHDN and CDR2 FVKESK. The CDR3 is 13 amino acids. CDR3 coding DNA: TGTGCCAGCAGCCCCTCTAGAATCGGGGAGCTGTTTTTT. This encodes CASSPSRIGELFF.

The CDR3 region is CASSPLTDPYGYTF. DNA for the CDR3: TGTGCCAGCTCACCACTGACAGACCCTTATGGCTACACCTTC. The J gene is TRBJ1-2, the V gene TRBV18; a weak D match, TRBD1 (5 bases). The V and J ends lost 1 base and 5 bases respectively, with 11 bases between them. The CDR3 has 14 amino acids. Germline-derived CDR1 and CDR2 are KGHSH and LQKENI.

CDR3 in DNA: TGTGCCAGCAGCCAAATTTCCGGGGAGGCTGAAGCTTTCTTT. It is translated as CASSQISGEAEAFF. The gene calls are TRBV14 and TRBJ1-1; D ambiguous. V shed 2 bases and J shed 6 bases, with 13 bases lying between them. The CDR3 extends over 14 amino acids. CDR1 is SGHDN, CDR2 FVKESK, per germline.

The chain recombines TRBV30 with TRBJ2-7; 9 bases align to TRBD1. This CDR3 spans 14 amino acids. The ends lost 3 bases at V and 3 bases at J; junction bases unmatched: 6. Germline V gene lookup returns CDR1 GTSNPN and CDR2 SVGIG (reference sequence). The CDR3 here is CAWSTQGANYEQYF. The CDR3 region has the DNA TGTGCCTGGAGCACACAGGGGGCGAACTACGAGCAGTACTTC.

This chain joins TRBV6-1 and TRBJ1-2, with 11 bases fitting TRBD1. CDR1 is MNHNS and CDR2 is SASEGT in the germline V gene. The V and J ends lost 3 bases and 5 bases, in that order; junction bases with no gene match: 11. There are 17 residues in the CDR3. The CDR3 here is CASSDFWTGGVRYGYTF. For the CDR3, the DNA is TGTGCCAGCAGTGATTTTTGGACAGGGGGCGTGCGGTATGGCTACACCTTC.